What follows are 27 T cell receptor beta chains derived from one specimen sequenced in a study of cytotoxic CD8 clonotypes in ibrutinib-treated CLL. This table comes from immunoSEQ multiplex PCR, and its TCRdb copy is limited to in-frame clones, with some not included. The table lists roughly 97,000 clones, around 73% of them singletons. Material: PBMCs, obtained after 12 months of ibrutinib treatment. The receptors stem from a human donor with chronic lymphocytic leukemia.

The chain employs TRBV5-6 and TRBJ2-1; D tentatively reads TRBD1 or TRBD2 (5 bases each). The germline V gene has CDR1 SGHDT and CDR2 YYEEEE. The CDR3 loop spans 14 amino acids. Trimming stripped 2 bases from V and 3 bases from J, with 9 bases between. The CDR3 protein is CASSFDGGYNEQFF. The CDR3 DNA follows: TGTGCCAGCAGCTTTGATGGGGGCTACAATGAGCAGTTCTTC.

V gene TRBV5-1 combines with J gene TRBJ1-2; no firm D call. Germline V gene lookup returns CDR1 SGHRS and CDR2 YFSETQ. Trimming took off 1 base at V and 5 bases at J, with 12 bases between the two ends. The CDR3 has 14 amino acids. CDR3 loop: CASSLIGVGYGYTF. The CDR3 coding sequence is TGCGCCAGCAGCTTGATTGGGGTAGGGTATGGCTACACCTTC. The whole variable domain, filled in from reference TRBV5-1 and TRBJ1-2, reads KAGVTQTPRYLIKTRGQQVTLSCSPISGHRSVSWYQQTPGQGLQFLFEYFSETQRNKGNFPGRFSGRQFSNSRSEMNVSTLELGDSALYLCASSLIGVGYGYTFGSGTRLTVV.

This chain uses TRBV7-3 with TRBJ2-3; 14 bases are shared with TRBD2. After removal of 5 bases from V and 3 bases from J, the junction contained 10 bases not matched to a gene. The CDR3 spans 18 residues. Germline loops: CDR1 SGHTA, CDR2 FQGTGA. CDR3 nucleotide sequence: TGTGCCAGCAGCAAAGGGACTAGCGGGGGCCGAATTACAGATACGCAGTATTTT. Protein sequence: CASSKGTSGGRITDTQYF.

The rearrangement joins TRBV6-5 to TRBJ2-4; D unclear. The V end lost 6 bases, the J end lost 0 bases, and 9 bases lay between the germline ends. The CDR3 covers 14 residues. Germline V CDR1 and CDR2: MNHEY, SVGAGI. Here the CDR3 reads CASRSRLAKNIQYF. CDR3 bases: TGTGCCAGCAGGTCACGGCTAGCCAAAAACATTCAGTACTTC.

The chain carries TRBV5-1 and TRBJ2-7; TRBD1 matches 7 bases. V was pared by 3 bases and J by 2 bases, with 2 bases of the junction left unmatched. Germline-derived CDR1 and CDR2 are SGHRS and YFSETQ. The CDR3 extends over 13 amino acids. CDR3 region: CASSSTGTYEQYF. CDR3 sequence (DNA): TGCGCCAGCAGCTCGACAGGGACCTACGAGCAGTACTTC. The whole variable domain, remainder taken from reference TRBV5-1 and TRBJ2-7, is KAGVTQTPRYLIKTRGQQVTLSCSPISGHRSVSWYQQTPGQGLQFLFEYFSETQRNKGNFPGRFSGRQFSNSRSEMNVSTLELGDSALYLCASSSTGTYEQYFGPGTRLTVT.

This clone has a handful of counts. V usage is TRBV27 and J usage is TRBJ2-2; D is uncertain. Germline CDR1 is MNHEY and CDR2 is SMNVEV (reference sequence). V was pared by 5 bases and J by 6 bases, with 16 bases between. The CDR3 covers 15 residues. CDR3 residues: CASSPGRGPPGELFF. CDR3 sequence (DNA): TGTGCCAGCAGTCCCGGACGTGGCCCCCCCGGGGAGCTGTTTTTT.

This sequence joins TRBV6-6 and TRBJ2-3; 10 bases align to TRBD1. Germline V CDR1 and CDR2: MNHNY, SVGAGI (reference sequence). Losses at the gene ends were 5 bases for V and 5 bases for J; bases not matched to a gene: 7. The CDR3 has 15 residues. As DNA, the CDR3 is TGTGCCAGCAGTCGACAGGGGGCGCGGGGAGATACGCAGTATTTT. Its translation is CASSRQGARGDTQYF.

V gene TRBV10-1 combines with J gene TRBJ1-1; D gene uncertain. The CDR3 runs to 12 residues. V gave up 8 bases and J gave up 1 base, with 8 bases separating them. The germline gives CDR1 WNHNN, CDR2 SYGVQD (reference sequence). CDR3 loop: CASRSWNTEAFF. In nucleotides, the CDR3 is TGCGCCAGCCGAAGCTGGAACACTGAAGCTTTCTTT.

This chain's CDR3 is CASSKRPAVETQYF. Written as DNA, the CDR3 is TGTGCCAGCAGCAAAAGACCAGCGGTGGAGACCCAGTACTTC. The V and J genes are TRBV2 and TRBJ2-5; D is perhaps TRBD2 (5 bases). The CDR3 extends over 14 amino acids. Germline assignment: CDR1 SNHLY and CDR2 FYNNEI. The V and J ends lost 6 bases and 5 bases respectively, with 16 bases between them.

V usage is TRBV28 and J usage is TRBJ2-7; 8 bases match TRBD1. The CDR3 is 13 amino acids. The J segment lost 3 bases and the V segment lost 8 bases, leaving 6 bases of the junction unmatched. CDR1 MDHEN and CDR2 SYDVKM come from the germline V gene. As DNA, the CDR3 is TGTGCCAGCGGAAGGGACAGGTACTACGAGCAGTACTTC. Residues: CASGRDRYYEQYF.

In this sample, this clone turned up many times. V is TRBV11-2 and J is TRBJ1-1; D is perhaps TRBD1 (5 bases). This CDR3 spans 14 amino acids. From germline, CDR1 is SGHAT and CDR2 FQNNGV. The V gene lost 5 bases and the J gene lost 1 base, with 11 bases spanning the gap. CDR3 coding DNA: TGTGCCAGCAGCCCGGGGACGGGGAACACTGAAGCTTTCTTT. Translating gives CASSPGTGNTEAFF.

The chain carries TRBV28 and TRBJ1-2, with no clear D. From germline, CDR1 is MDHEN and CDR2 SYDVKM. V dropped 4 bases and J dropped 1 base, with 13 bases sitting between them. The CDR3 consists of 15 residues. The CDR3 loop is CASSSSLEINYGYTF. DNA for the CDR3: TGTGCCAGCAGTTCCTCTTTGGAGATTAACTATGGCTACACCTTC.

This clone was seen only a few times. Other DNA sequences in the sample encode the same CDR3. This rearrangement joins TRBV2 to TRBJ2-7; no firm D call. This CDR3 contains 11 residues. V was shortened by 3 bases and J by 4 bases, with 4 bases between the two germline ends. The germline V gene encodes CDR1 SNHLY and CDR2 FYNNEI. The DNA for the CDR3 is TGTGCCAGCAGTGAGGGGTACGAGCAGTACTTC. Translating it yields CASSEGYEQYF.

The chain joins TRBV21-1 to TRBJ1-5. TRBV21-1 counts as a pseudogene. The CDR3 extends over 17 amino acids. CDR3 sequence (DNA): TGTGCCAGCAGCAAAGCCTATGCGGGGTATAGCAATCAGCCCCAGCATTTT. Its translation is CASSKAYAGYSNQPQHF.

The CDR3 DNA reads TGCAGCGTTGAGGGGGGCAGGGCGGCAGATACGCAGTATTTT. Encoded protein: CSVEGGRAADTQYF. The J gene is TRBJ2-3, the V gene TRBV29-1; D tentatively fits TRBD1 or TRBD2 (6 bases each). In germline, CDR1 is SQVTM, CDR2 ANQGSEA. V was pared by 3 bases and J by 4 bases, with 14 bases between. CDR3 length: 14 residues.

Only a few counts were recorded for this clone. This sequence joins TRBV6-1 and TRBJ1-6; weak D call: TRBD1 (5 bases). Between the trimmed V and J ends, which lost 6 bases and 9 bases, there was a span of 9 bases. The CDR3 covers 12 residues. Germline lookup yields CDR1 MNHNS and CDR2 SASEGT. The CDR3 loop reads CASREGISPLHF. The CDR3 nucleotides are TGTGCCAGCAGGGAGGGGATTTCACCCCTCCACTTT.

Notes on this clone: Germline and junction disagree at one end, which may indicate a read error. The chain recombines TRBV7-7 with TRBJ2-1; 7 bases are shared with TRBD2. The CDR3 sequence is 15 residues long. The germline CDR1 and CDR2 sequences are SSHAT and FNYEAQ (reference sequence). The CDR3 coding sequence is TGTGCTAGCAGCCTAAAGTGGGGGGGGTATGATGAGCAGTTCTTC. It codes for CASSLKWGGYDEQFF.

The V gene is TRBV28, the J gene TRBJ1-1; tentative D call: TRBD1 (6 bases). The V end lost 3 bases, the J end lost 5 bases, and 10 bases lay between the germline ends. This CDR3 region has 13 residues. CDR1 MDHEN and CDR2 SYDVKM come from the germline V gene. The CDR3 coding sequence is TGTGCCAGCAGTTTCTCCAGGGGTACTGAAGCTTTCTTT. It specifies CASSFSRGTEAFF.

The chain uses TRBV4-3 and TRBJ2-6; no clear D. The CDR3 runs to 16 residues. Germline V gene sequence: CDR1 LGHNA, CDR2 YSLEER. With 0 bases removed from V and 0 bases from J, the gap between germline ends came to 6 bases. CDR3 loop: CASSQERASGANVLTF. The CDR3 DNA is TGCGCCAGCAGCCAAGAAAGGGCCTCTGGGGCCAACGTCCTGACTTTC.

J is TRBJ1-4 and V is TRBV11-3; D ambiguous. The CDR3 has 15 amino acids. Germline loops: CDR1 SGHNT, CDR2 YENEEA. Trimming cost V 1 base and J 3 bases, with 9 bases left between them. DNA of the CDR3: TGTGCCAGCAGCTTAGTCGGTCGGCCTAATGAAAAACTGTTTTTT. Translated: CASSLVGRPNEKLFF.

This clone was recorded only once. V and J are TRBV9 and TRBJ2-5; 9 bases agree with TRBD2. Germline values: CDR1 SGDLS, CDR2 YYNGEE. This CDR3 region has 20 residues. V was pared by 3 bases and J by 0 bases, with 18 bases of the junction left unmatched. This CDR3 reads CASSAVGTGLARGYQETQYF. The CDR3 DNA is TGTGCCAGCAGCGCAGTAGGGACGGGACTAGCCAGGGGTTACCAAGAGACCCAGTACTTC.

This chain uses TRBV6-4 with TRBJ1-5; no definite D call. This CDR3 has 14 amino acids. Trimming shortened V by 3 bases and J by 2 bases, and 8 bases separated the two germline ends. Germline V lookup: CDR1 MRHNA, CDR2 SNTAGT. CDR3: CASSEGGGNQPQHF. DNA for the CDR3: TGTGCCAGCAGTGAGGGTGGCGGCAATCAGCCCCAGCATTTT.

This clone has a count of ten or more. This chain uses TRBV7-9 with TRBJ1-1; possible D gene TRBD1, 6 bases. This CDR3 is 13 amino acids long. Germline CDR1 SEHNR, CDR2 FQNEAQ (reference sequence). Trimming cost V 4 bases and J 11 bases, with 17 bases left between them. CDR3: CASSSLGRDNAFF. CDR3 nucleotide sequence: TGTGCCAGCAGCTCCCTGGGCAGGGACAATGCTTTCTTT.

The genes are TRBV7-3 and TRBJ2-2; tentative D call: TRBD1 (6 bases). This CDR3 is 16 amino acids long. Germline assignment: CDR1 SGHTA and CDR2 FQGTGA. Between the trimmed V and J ends, which lost 6 bases and 3 bases, there was a span of 17 bases. This chain's CDR3 is CASSSTGTLYTGELFF. The DNA for the CDR3 is TGTGCCAGCAGTTCGACCGGGACACTTTACACCGGGGAGCTGTTTTTT. The whole variable domain, filled in from reference TRBV7-3 and TRBJ2-2, reads GAGVSQTPSNKVTEKGKYVELRCDPISGHTALYWYRQSLGQGPEFLIYFQGTGAADDSGLPNDRFFAVRPEGSVSTLKIQRTERGDSAVYLCASSSTGTLYTGELFFGEGSRLTVL.

The chain couples TRBV7-8 to TRBJ1-5, with a tentative D call TRBD1 (6 bases). The CDR3 loop spans 16 amino acids. Trimming pared 0 bases from V and 0 bases from J, leaving 9 bases between. The germline V gene encodes CDR1 SGHVS and CDR2 FQNEAQ. The CDR3 loop reads CASSLAGAASNQPQHF. The CDR3 DNA sequence: TGTGCCAGCAGCTTAGCGGGGGCAGCTAGCAATCAGCCCCAGCATTTT.

J is TRBJ2-5 and V is TRBV9; D unclear. Trimming took off 9 bases at V and 5 bases at J, with 17 bases between the two ends. Germline values: CDR1 SGDLS, CDR2 YYNGEE. The length of the CDR3 is 13 residues. CDR3 protein: CANSKLRLETQYF. The CDR3 region has the DNA TGTGCCAACTCCAAGCTTAGGCTGGAGACCCAGTACTTC.

The chain employs TRBV4-1 and TRBJ2-7; D perhaps matches TRBD1 (6 bases). The CDR3 contains 17 residues. The germline V gene has CDR1 MGHRA and CDR2 YSYEKL. Trimming took off 2 bases at V and 0 bases at J, with 17 bases between the two ends. The CDR3 coding sequence is TGCGCCAGCAGCCAAAAGGCCGGGACATCGAACTCCTACGAGCAGTACTTC. Protein: CASSQKAGTSNSYEQYF.